The subject of this entry is one TCR beta chain. Antigen unknown. Between the trimmed V and J ends, which lost 2 bases and 2 bases, there was a span of 9 bases. The length of the CDR3 is 15 residues. The germline V gene encodes CDR1 MNHEY and CDR2 SMNVEV (reference sequence). This sample was included in a study of cytomegalovirus exposure and HLA in healthy donors. The PCR was carried out with 60 Vbeta primers and 13 Jbeta primers. This table comes from immunoSEQ multiplex PCR, and its TCRdb copy is limited to in-frame clones, with some not included. The sample shows about 200,000 clones, around 86% of them seen only once. Whole-study findings and limits: In an earlier analysis, about 87% or about 30%: the productive usage of most TCR beta V segments.

Among the donors, all were healthy bone marrow donors. What was sequenced was PBMCs. The source of this sequence is a middle-aged woman in good health and CMV-seronegative. This sequence joins TRBV27 and TRBJ2-2; no clear D gene. Here the CDR3 reads CASSLRSINTGELFF. CDR3 DNA sequence: TGTGCCAGCAGTTTAAGGAGTATAAACACCGGGGAGCTGTTTTTT.